The 13 T cell receptor beta chains below all came from one sample that was sequenced in a study of T cells after posttransplantation cyclophosphamide. Busulfan-fludarabine conditioning, marrow transplant, and cyclophosphamide on days +3 and +4 were administered. The method was immunoSEQ multiplex PCR; TCRdb's version includes in-frame clones alone and lacks a portion of them. This table has roughly 9,800 clones, about four fifths appearing once. This specimen consisted of PBMCs, obtained approximately 2,000 days after a stem cell transplant with posttransplant cyclophosphamide. The receptors come from a female patient aged 40-50 years who received an allogeneic stem cell transplant from a related donor, was CMV-positive, and had no GVHD. Some of the T cells may derive from the graft donor.

The chain carries TRBV4-1 and TRBJ1-2; 7 bases fit TRBD1. Trimming at V came to 0 bases and at J to 4 bases, leaving 8 bases not matched to a gene. CDR1 MGHRA and CDR2 YSYEKL come from the germline V gene. The CDR3 length is 16 residues. This chain's CDR3 is CASSQDTGQDPYGYTF. DNA of the CDR3: TGCGCCAGCAGCCAAGATACTGGACAGGATCCCTATGGCTACACCTTC.

The chain is built from TRBV5-1 and TRBJ2-1, with 9 nucleotides matching TRBD2. Germline V gene sequence: CDR1 SGHRS, CDR2 YFSETQ. The CDR3 spans 12 residues. Trimming took 6 bases from V and 9 from J; bases not matched to a gene: 4. CDR3 sequence reads: CASNVAGVEQFF. DNA for the CDR3: TGCGCCAGCAACGTAGCGGGGGTTGAGCAGTTCTTC.

This chain connects TRBV9 to TRBJ2-5; 7 bases line up with TRBD1. The CDR3 extends over 16 amino acids. Germline CDR1 is SGDLS and CDR2 is YYNGEE. V was pared by 0 bases and J by 4 bases, with 9 bases of the junction left unmatched. In nucleotides, the CDR3 is TGTGCCAGCAGCGTAGATGTGACAGGGAAGGGAGAGACCCAGTACTTC. Protein: CASSVDVTGKGETQYF. The entire variable domain, with the rest obtained from reference TRBV9 and TRBJ2-5, is as follows: DSGVTQTPKHLITATGQRVTLRCSPRSGDLSVYWYQQSLDQGLQFLIQYYNGEERAKGNILERFSAQQFPDLHSELNLSSLELGDSALYFCASSVDVTGKGETQYFGPGTRLLVL.

Details on this clone: Its ends do not fully match the called genes, so a read error is possible. V is TRBV20-1 and J is TRBJ2-7; D is ambiguous. The germline V gene encodes CDR1 DFQATT and CDR2 SNEGSKA (reference sequence). The CDR3 is 11 amino acids. The CDR3 loop is CSARDTYEQYF. DNA of the CDR3: TGCAGTGCCAGAGACACCTACGAGCAGTACTTC.

This chain connects TRBV7-3 to TRBJ2-5; 11 positions agree with TRBD2. The closer fit of TRBJ2-7 to the DNA end suggests the J call may be wrong. Germline V gene data show CDR1 as SGHTA and CDR2 as FQGTGA. This CDR3 spans 14 amino acids. CDR3 amino acids: CASSSGGDSYEQYF. In DNA, the CDR3 is TGTGCCAGCAGTAGCGGGGGGGACTCCTACGAGCAGTACTTC.

The chain couples TRBV28 to TRBJ2-7, with unresolved D. CDR1 MDHEN and CDR2 SYDVKM come from the germline V gene. Trimming left V 8 bases short and J 5 bases short, with 13 bases between. The CDR3 consists of 12 residues. The CDR3 bases are TGTGCCAGCGGCCAGCGTTGGGACGAGCAGTACTTC. This sequence encodes CASGQRWDEQYF.

The chain carries TRBV5-1 and TRBJ2-1, with 11 bases matching TRBD1. The CDR3 spans 15 residues. Trimming cost V 4 bases and J 3 bases; bases outside gene matches: 3. Germline V CDR1 and CDR2: SGHRS, YFSETQ. Written as DNA, the CDR3 is TGCGCCAGCAGCCCCGGGACAGGGGGCTACAATGAGCAGTTCTTC. It specifies CASSPGTGGYNEQFF.

The V call is TRBV11-2, the J call TRBJ2-5, with 11 bases that match TRBD2. Trimming at V came to 4 bases and at J to 0 bases, leaving 4 bases not matched to a gene. The CDR3 sequence is 16 residues long. Germline CDR1 is SGHAT and CDR2 is FQNNGV. The chain's CDR3 is CASSSRLAGHQETQYF. For the CDR3, the DNA is TGTGCCAGCAGCTCCCGACTAGCGGGGCACCAAGAGACCCAGTACTTC.

This chain connects TRBV9 to TRBJ2-5, with TRBD2 identical over 10 bases. The CDR3 has 16 residues. V was pared by 0 bases and J by 4 bases, with 6 bases of the junction left unmatched. Germline V CDR1 and CDR2: SGDLS, YYNGEE. The CDR3 DNA follows: TGTGCCAGCAGCGTAGTGATAGCGGGGGGTGGAGAGACCCAGTACTTC. The encoded protein is CASSVVIAGGGETQYF. Full variable domain (outside the CDR3, taken from reference TRBV9 and TRBJ2-5): DSGVTQTPKHLITATGQRVTLRCSPRSGDLSVYWYQQSLDQGLQFLIQYYNGEERAKGNILERFSAQQFPDLHSELNLSSLELGDSALYFCASSVVIAGGGETQYFGPGTRLLVL.

This rearrangement joins TRBV27 to TRBJ1-1; D possibly corresponds to TRBD1 (5 bases). V was cut by 1 base and J by 1 base, with 10 bases left in between. Germline-derived CDR1 and CDR2 are MNHEY and SMNVEV (reference sequence). This CDR3 region has 15 residues. CDR3 in amino acids: CASSLWGGTNTEAFF. The CDR3 DNA follows: TGTGCCAGCAGTTTATGGGGAGGGACGAACACTGAAGCTTTCTTT.

The chain carries TRBV2 and TRBJ2-2; TRBD1 matches at 7 bases. CDR1 is SNHLY and CDR2 is FYNNEI in the germline V gene. The junction had 7 bases not matched to a gene; V was cut back by 8 bases and J by 7 bases. There are 13 residues in the CDR3. CDR3 bases: TGTGCCAGCCAGGACAGGTTGGTCGGGGAGCTGTTTTTT. Its protein product is CASQDRLVGELFF.

The chain combines TRBV19 with TRBJ2-7; 10 bases match TRBD2. In germline, CDR1 is LNHDA, CDR2 SQIVND (reference sequence). V gave up 6 bases and J gave up 2 bases; unmatched junction bases: 4. The CDR3 consists of 14 residues. The DNA of the CDR3 is TGTGCCAGTAGCCCCCTAGCGGGGGCCTACGAGCAGTACTTC. It specifies CASSPLAGAYEQYF.

In DNA form, the CDR3 reads TGTGCCAGCAGTCAGGCAGATACGCAGTATTTT. This gives the protein CASSQADTQYF. The chain has TRBV6-5 and TRBJ2-3; D not resolved. Trimming cost V 5 bases and J 4 bases, with 4 bases left between them. Germline V gives CDR1 MNHEY, CDR2 SVGAGI. CDR3 length: 11 amino acids.